These 2 T cell receptor beta chains share one sample of origin, sequenced in a study of regulatory T cells in long-lasting Graves disease (dated by TCRdb to the early 2020s). Explained via the paper, the time point label denotes: newly diagnosed GD, antithyroid drugs for less than 3 months. RNA was extracted from PBMCs in TRIzol for both TCR sequencing and RNA sequencing. Receptors were amplified or captured by multiplex PCR. Sequencing was carried out with an Illumina HiSeq 4000. TCR beta libraries were built with iRepertoire HTBI primers and Arm-PCR amplification of CDR3 regions. TCRdb trimmed public reads at Q25 via fastp, called clones via MiXCR and kept in-frame beta chains. CDR3 protein duplicates are merged, each entry listing the most common genes and DNA. The sample contains under 800,000 distinct CDR3 sequences, roughly 15% of them found a single time. Approximately 20% of the sample comes from the top ten.

Separately, the same data were catalogued under a study of T cells in Graves' hyperthyroidism and ophthalmopathy.

The sample in question was peripheral blood mononuclear cells (PBMCs), obtained at new diagnosis, from a patient treated with antithyroid drugs. These receptors came from a woman under 40 with Graves disease. Donor details come from another sample of the same person, matched by shared clones.

This clonotype was detected ten times or more. J is TRBJ2-7 and V is TRBV2; D uncertain. V shed 4 bases and J shed 0 bases, with 10 bases lying between them. CDR3 size: 14 residues. The germline V gene has CDR1 SNHLY and CDR2 FYNNEI. The CDR3 region has the DNA TGTGCCAGCAGTGGGGGTCGTTACTCCTACGAGCAGTACTTC. Translation: CASSGGRYSYEQYF.

The chain combines TRBV29-1 with TRBJ2-7; D gene unclear. The germline CDR1 and CDR2 sequences are SQVTM and ANQGSEA. V lost 4 bases and J 0 bases, leaving 7 bases between the germline ends. The length of the CDR3 is 12 residues. The CDR3 is CSVGQSSYEQYF. The CDR3 nucleotides read TGCAGCGTTGGGCAAAGCTCCTACGAGCAGTACTTC.